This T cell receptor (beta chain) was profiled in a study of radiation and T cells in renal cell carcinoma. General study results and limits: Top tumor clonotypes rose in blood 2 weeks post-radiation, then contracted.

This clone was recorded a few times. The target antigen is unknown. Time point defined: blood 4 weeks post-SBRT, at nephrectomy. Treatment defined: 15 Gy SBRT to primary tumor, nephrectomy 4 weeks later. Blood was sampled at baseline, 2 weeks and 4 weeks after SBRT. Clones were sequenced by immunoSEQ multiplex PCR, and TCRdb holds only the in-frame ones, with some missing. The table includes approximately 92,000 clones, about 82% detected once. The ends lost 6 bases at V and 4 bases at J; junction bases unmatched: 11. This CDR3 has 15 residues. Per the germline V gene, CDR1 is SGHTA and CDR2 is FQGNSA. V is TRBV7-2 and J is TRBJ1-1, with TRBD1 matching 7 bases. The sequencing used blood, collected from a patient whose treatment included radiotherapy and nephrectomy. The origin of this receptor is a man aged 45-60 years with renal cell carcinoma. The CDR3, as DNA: TGTGCCAGCAGTTGGACCGGGACAGCGACCACTGAAGCTTTCTTT. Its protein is CASSWTGTATTEAFF. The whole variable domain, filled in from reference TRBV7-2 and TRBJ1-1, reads GAGVSQSPSNKVTEKGKDVELRCDPISGHTALYWYRQSLGQGLEFLIYFQGNSAPDKSGLPSDRFSAERTGGSVSTLTIQRTQQEDSAVYLCASSWTGTATTEAFFGQGTRLTVV.